The T cell receptor beta chain under discussion was sequenced for a study of regulatory T cells in long-lasting Graves disease. Study context: Treatment with antithyroid drugs for over 5 years, together with positive TSH receptor antibodies, meant persistent Graves' disease.

Findings of the study overall: Exclusively peripheral blood, rather than thyroid tissue, was studied. Lower TCR diversity was seen in persistent Graves' patients than in newly diagnosed ones.

According to the study, TCR beta libraries were built with iRepertoire HTBI primers and CDR3-region Arm-PCR. One entry per CDR3 protein results from TCRdb running MiXCR on the multiplex PCR reads. The data show more than 300,000 distinct CDR3 sequences, roughly a fifth seen once. The CDR3 has 13 residues. V was pared by 6 bases and J by 1 base, with 9 bases between. As for time point: persistent/refractory GD, antithyroid drugs over 5 years with positive TRAb. PBMC RNA was the source of the TCR library. This clonotype appeared many times. What it recognizes is unknown. This specimen was peripheral blood mononuclear cells (PBMCs), taken when the disease was refractory, from a patient treated with antithyroid drugs. The gene calls are TRBV12-3 or TRBV12-4 and TRBJ1-1; unclear D gene. This clonotype originated in a female donor with Graves disease. The CDR3 sequence: CASSLRRNTEAFF. The DNA for the CDR3 is TGTGCCAGCAGCTTACGGAGGAACACTGAAGCTTTCTTT.